The entry below gives a single TCR beta chain sequence along with its context. Per the original methods: Amplification of reference gene primers provided the estimated nucleated cell counts. Some clones are missing from TCRdb's copy, which holds only in-frame ones; the method was immunoSEQ multiplex PCR. That table is the source of V, J and clone size, and D and trimming were worked out from the DNA. The sample records 95,000 to 150,000 clones, 70% to 90% being singletons. This entry belongs to a study of blood T cell repertoires in COVID-19. The overall study: The United States, Italy and Spain were the sources of the acute and convalescent COVID-19 samples.

The CDR3 loop spans 12 amino acids. Germline V CDR1 and CDR2: SEHNR, FQNEAQ (reference sequence). Trimming shortened V by 6 bases and J by 6 bases, and 12 bases separated the two germline ends. The sample comprised peripheral blood. The source is a man aged 45-60 years with acute or convalescent COVID-19. V and J are TRBV7-9 and TRBJ2-7; D unresolved. In DNA, the CDR3 is TGTGCCAGCAGTTTCTCGGGTCTCGAGCAGTACTTC. Protein product: CASSFSGLEQYF.